Listed below are T cell receptor beta chains from one sample, sequenced in a study of glioma-infiltrating T cells. One entry per CDR3 protein, called by TCRdb with MiXCR from the multiplex PCR reads. The sample records roughly 350,000 distinct CDR3 sequences, around 38% being singletons. Sequencing input: glioma tissue, nonneoplastic brain tissue, or PBMCs (not recorded which). Receptors originate from a human donor with low-grade glioma or glioblastoma, undergoing nonglioma brain surgery, or in good health (not recorded which). The CDR3 runs from the conserved cysteine through the conserved F or W. The order of the fields is V gene, D gene, clone size, J gene, CDR3 DNA, CDR3 protein. A D gene is named only where the DNA matches it firmly. Size values are once, few and many counts, or a class for expanded clones, and some rows have none.

v_gene: TRBV27; d_gene: -; abundance: many; j_gene: TRBJ1-1; CDR3nt: TGTGCCAGCAGTTTGCGGTCCGGTCGGAACACTGAAGCTTTCTTT; CDR3aa: CASSLRSGRNTEAFF
v_gene: TRBV5-4; d_gene: -; abundance: few; j_gene: TRBJ1-2; CDR3nt: TGTGCCAGCAGCCGCTGGGACGGGCTCTATGGCTACACCTTC; CDR3aa: CASSRWDGLYGYTF
v_gene: TRBV27; d_gene: -; abundance: -; j_gene: TRBJ2-7; CDR3nt: TGTGCCAGCAGTCCACGCGTGGGGGTGGAGCAGTACTTC; CDR3aa: CASSPRVGVEQYF
v_gene: TRBV6-2/TRBV6-3; d_gene: -; abundance: many; j_gene: TRBJ2-5; CDR3nt: TGTGCCAGCAACTCCCGACCAGAGACCCAGTACTTC; CDR3aa: CASNSRPETQYF
v_gene: TRBV4-1; d_gene: TRBD2; abundance: -; j_gene: TRBJ2-2; CDR3nt: TGCGCCAGCAGCCTTCTAGCGGGAGGGACCACCGGGGAGCTGTTTTTT; CDR3aa: CASSLLAGGTTGELFF
v_gene: TRBV27; d_gene: -; abundance: -; j_gene: TRBJ2-7; CDR3nt: TGTGCCAGCAGAGATCCAGGGCCCTACGCCGAGCAGTACTTC; CDR3aa: CASRDPGPYAEQYF
v_gene: TRBV20-1; d_gene: TRBD2; abundance: -; j_gene: TRBJ2-5; CDR3nt: TGCAGTGCTCGCCGGGCGGGAGGTTTCCAAGAGACCCAGTACTTC; CDR3aa: CSARRAGGFQETQYF
v_gene: TRBV6-1; d_gene: -; abundance: many; j_gene: TRBJ1-2; CDR3nt: TGTGCCAGCAGTGAATTGGCAGGTCTGGGCTACACCTTC; CDR3aa: CASSELAGLGYTF
v_gene: TRBV7-3; d_gene: -; abundance: -; j_gene: TRBJ2-3; CDR3nt: TGTGCCAGCAGCCCAAAAACTAGCCCCACGCAGTATTTT; CDR3aa: CASSPKTSPTQYF
v_gene: TRBV15; d_gene: -; abundance: many; j_gene: TRBJ2-3; CDR3nt: TGTGCCACCAGCAGAGATTTAACGGCCGATACGCAGTATTTT; CDR3aa: CATSRDLTADTQYF
v_gene: TRBV7-9; d_gene: -; abundance: few; j_gene: TRBJ2-1; CDR3nt: TGTGCCAGCAGCTTAGTTCGGGATGAGCAGTTCTTC; CDR3aa: CASSLVRDEQFF
v_gene: TRBV6-1; d_gene: -; abundance: many; j_gene: TRBJ2-1; CDR3nt: TGTGCCAGCAGGAGACTAGTTTACGGTGAGCAGTTCTTC; CDR3aa: CASRRLVYGEQFF
v_gene: TRBV2; d_gene: -; abundance: -; j_gene: TRBJ2-3; CDR3nt: TGTGCCAGCGCCGAAGACCTAGGGATATCCACAGATACGCAGTATTTT; CDR3aa: CASAEDLGISTDTQYF
v_gene: TRBV5-4; d_gene: -; abundance: -; j_gene: TRBJ1-2; CDR3nt: TGTGCCAGCAGCTCTACTCCCCCTATTGGCTACACCTTC; CDR3aa: CASSSTPPIGYTF
v_gene: TRBV3-1; d_gene: TRBD2; abundance: few; j_gene: TRBJ2-5; CDR3nt: TGTGCCAGCAGCCAAGATTTAGCGGGGGGTAGGACCCAGTACTTC; CDR3aa: CASSQDLAGGRTQYF